Sequencing of this TCR beta chain was carried out in a study of CD8+ T cells in alopecia areata. Study-wide findings and caveats: In scalp, tofacitinib significantly decreased clonality and expanded CD8+ clones among the top 100.

A note on this clone: Its target is not known.

Extraction of RNA preceded its reverse transcription into cDNA, which served as the sequencing template. Here immunoSEQ multiplex PCR was the method, and the copy in TCRdb shows in-frame clones only, minus some. The table shows 110,000 to 150,000 clones, with around 87% occurring only once. V shed 2 bases and J 4 bases; nucleotides not matched to a gene: 6. The CDR3 covers 15 residues. Germline V lookup: CDR1 SEHNR, CDR2 FQNEAQ (reference sequence). Treatment meaning: oral pan-JAK inhibitor, 5-10 mg twice daily. The clonotype originates from a human donor with alopecia areata. The genes are TRBV7-9 and TRBJ1-2; 8 nucleotides align to TRBD1. The sample in question was CD8+ T cells sorted from blood, obtained at week 4, from a patient treated with tofacitinib. The CDR3 sequence: CASSLPRTGSYGYTF. CDR3 nucleotides: TGTGCCAGCAGCTTACCCCGGACAGGGAGCTATGGCTACACCTTC.